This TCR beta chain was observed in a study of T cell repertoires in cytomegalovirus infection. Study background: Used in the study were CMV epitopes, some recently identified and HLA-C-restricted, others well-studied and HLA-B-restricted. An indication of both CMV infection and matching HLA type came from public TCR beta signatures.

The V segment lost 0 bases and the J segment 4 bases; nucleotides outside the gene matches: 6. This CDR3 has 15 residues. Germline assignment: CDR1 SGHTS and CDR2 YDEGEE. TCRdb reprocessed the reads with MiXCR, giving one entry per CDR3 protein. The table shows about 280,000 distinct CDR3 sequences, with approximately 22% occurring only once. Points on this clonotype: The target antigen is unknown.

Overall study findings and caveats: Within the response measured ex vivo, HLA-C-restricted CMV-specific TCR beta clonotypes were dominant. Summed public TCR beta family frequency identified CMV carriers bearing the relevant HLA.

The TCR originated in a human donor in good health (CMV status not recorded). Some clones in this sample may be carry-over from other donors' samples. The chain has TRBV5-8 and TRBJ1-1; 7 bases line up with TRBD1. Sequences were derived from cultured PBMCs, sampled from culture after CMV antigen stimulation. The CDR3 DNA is TGTGCCAGCAGCTTGGACAGGGGATCGGGCACTGAAGCTTTCTTT. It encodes CASSLDRGSGTEAFF.